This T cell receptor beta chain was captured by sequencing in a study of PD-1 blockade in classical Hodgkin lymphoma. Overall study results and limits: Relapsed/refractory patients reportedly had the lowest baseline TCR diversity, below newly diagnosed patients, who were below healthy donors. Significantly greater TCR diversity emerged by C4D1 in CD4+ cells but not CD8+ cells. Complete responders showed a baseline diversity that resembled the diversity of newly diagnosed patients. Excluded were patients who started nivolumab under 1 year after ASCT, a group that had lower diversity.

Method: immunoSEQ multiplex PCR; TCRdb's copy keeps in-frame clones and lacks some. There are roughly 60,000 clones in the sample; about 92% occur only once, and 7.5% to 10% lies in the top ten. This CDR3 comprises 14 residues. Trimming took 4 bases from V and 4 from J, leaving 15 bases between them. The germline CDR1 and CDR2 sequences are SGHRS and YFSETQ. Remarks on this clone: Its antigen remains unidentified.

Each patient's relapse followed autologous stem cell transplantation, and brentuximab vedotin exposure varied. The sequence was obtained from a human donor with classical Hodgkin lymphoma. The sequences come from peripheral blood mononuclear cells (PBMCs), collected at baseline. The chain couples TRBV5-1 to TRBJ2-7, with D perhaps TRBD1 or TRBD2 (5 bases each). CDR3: CASSPGTASYEQYF. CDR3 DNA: TGCGCCAGCAGCCCGGGGACGGCAAGTTACGAGCAGTACTTC.